This T cell receptor beta chain was recorded in a study of T cells after posttransplantation cyclophosphamide. Overall study findings and caveats: Skin or GI-infiltrating T cells shared few TRB sequences with blood. TRB clonality was highly associated with recipient CMV seropositivity and reactivation. Donor-recipient repertoire similarity was low at 1-2 months, rising over year one.

The V gene end was trimmed by 4 bases and the J gene end by 6 bases; junction bases not matched to a gene: 3. The germline gives CDR1 LNHDA, CDR2 SQIVND (reference sequence). CDR3 length: 13 residues. Worth noting for this clone: No antigen is known for it.

Profiling relied on immunoSEQ multiplex PCR, and the TCRdb table lists in-frame clones only, not all of them. There are tens of thousands of clones in the sample; about 86% occur only once, and about 2.8% lies in the top ten. The chain joins TRBV19 to TRBJ1-5; 7 nucleotides align to TRBD1. The sequenced sample consisted of PBMCs. The TCR was taken from a man aged 25-40 years with a blood cancer, CMV-positive, and with a related stem cell donor. The CDR3 region has the DNA TGTGCCAGTAGTAACAGGGGCGGTCAGCCCCAGCATTTT. This sequence encodes CASSNRGGQPQHF. Looking up the rest from reference TRBV19 and TRBJ1-5 gives the full variable domain: DGGITQSPKYLFRKEGQNVTLSCEQNLNHDAMYWYRQDPGQGLRLIYYSQIVNDFQKGDIAEGYSVSREKKESFPLTVTSAQKNPTAFYLCASSNRGGQPQHFGDGTRLSIL.